This record looks at one T cell receptor (beta chain) sequence and its context. Its matching antigen is unknown. The data were obtained in a study of cytomegalovirus exposure and HLA in healthy donors. The CDR3 extends over 15 amino acids. V was clipped by 6 bases and J by 5 bases; unmatched bases: 10. Germline lookup yields CDR1 MNHEY and CDR2 SVGAGI. The study ran its PCR with 60 Vbeta and 13 Jbeta primers. Assay: immunoSEQ multiplex PCR; the TCRdb copy retains only in-frame clones and omits some. The data show 150,000 or so clones, approximately 81% seen once. Findings and limits, study-wide: Researchers left out some V segments, among them TRBV6-2 and TRBV6-3, as indistinguishable.

The rearrangement links TRBV6-5 to TRBJ2-5; 9 positions match TRBD1. The sequenced sample consisted of PBMCs. This clonotype was obtained from a man younger than 35 in good health and CMV-seronegative. For the CDR3, the DNA is TGTGCCAGCAGCCGGGGACAGGGCGCTACGGAGACCCAGTACTTC. Translating it yields CASSRGQGATETQYF.